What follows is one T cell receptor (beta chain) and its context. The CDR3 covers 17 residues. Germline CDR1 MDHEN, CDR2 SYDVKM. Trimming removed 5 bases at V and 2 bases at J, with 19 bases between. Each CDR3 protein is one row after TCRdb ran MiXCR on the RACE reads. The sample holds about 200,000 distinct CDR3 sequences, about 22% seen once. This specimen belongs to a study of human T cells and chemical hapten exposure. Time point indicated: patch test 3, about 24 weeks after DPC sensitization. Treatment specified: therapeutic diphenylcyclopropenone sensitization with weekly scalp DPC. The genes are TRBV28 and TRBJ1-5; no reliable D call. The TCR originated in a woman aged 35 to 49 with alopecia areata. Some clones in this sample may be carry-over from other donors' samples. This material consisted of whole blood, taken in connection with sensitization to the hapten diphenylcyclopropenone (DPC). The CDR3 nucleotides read TGTGCCAGCAGTGCTCTCGACTGGGAGGGTCGCAATCAGCCCCAGCATTTT. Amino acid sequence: CASSALDWEGRNQPQHF.